The sequence of this TCR beta chain was determined in a study of T cells in Graves' hyperthyroidism and ophthalmopathy. TCR beta CDR3 sequences were amplified from RNA transcripts. First-round RT-PCR targeting the TCR CDR3 was performed with the HTBI primer set. TCRdb re-analysed the multiplex PCR reads in MiXCR, keeping a single row per CDR3 protein. The sample carries over 150,000 distinct CDR3 sequences, roughly a sixth recorded once. Germline V gives CDR1 SNHLY, CDR2 FYNNEI. This CDR3 is built from 12 residues. With 1 base removed from V and 6 bases from J, the gap between germline ends came to 7 bases. This clonotype was detected ten times or more.

The V gene is TRBV2, the J gene TRBJ2-7, with D tentatively TRBD1 (6 bases). The clonotype originates from a woman in her forties or fifties with Graves' hyperthyroidism. The material sequenced was blood. CDR3 nucleotides: TGTGCCAGCAGTGAAGGGGGGCTCGAGCAGTACTTC. It yields the protein CASSEGGLEQYF.